The 6 T cell receptor beta chains below come from one sample, sequenced in a study of blood T cells in healthy people across ages. Sample-barcoded 5' priming and a J-beta primer mix drove a second PCR of roughly 7 to 11 cycles. TCRdb analysed the 5' RACE reads with MiXCR anew, one entry per CDR3 protein. The repertoire consists of about 1.5 million distinct CDR3 sequences, with 40% to 45% occurring once and the leading ten covering more than 4%. Sequencing was performed on blood. Receptors originate from a woman under 30 in good health.

Concerning this clonotype: A read error may account for a junction end that differs from germline. This chain links TRBV7-2 with TRBJ1-4; 8 nucleotides match TRBD1. The CDR3 spans 16 residues. Germline V gene lookup returns CDR1 SGHTA and CDR2 FQGNSA. The CDR3 protein is CASSLERQGTGEELFF. CDR3 sequence (DNA): TGTGCCAGCAGCTTAGAGAGACAGGGGACGGGTGAAGAACTGTTTTTT.

The CDR3 DNA reads as TGTGCCATCAGCAGGGGACAGGGAGATAATTCACCCCTCCACTTT. Protein sequence: CAISRGQGDNSPLHF. The chain couples TRBV10-3 to TRBJ1-6, with TRBD1 matching 9 bases. The CDR3 extends over 15 amino acids. Germline assignment: CDR1 ENHRY and CDR2 SYGVKD. The V segment lost 6 bases and the J segment 5 bases; nucleotides outside the gene matches: 5.

CDR3: CASSFGERETQYF. DNA for the CDR3: TGTGCCAGCAGCTTCGGGGAGAGAGAGACCCAGTACTTC. The chain employs TRBV7-9 and TRBJ2-5; a weak D match, TRBD2 (5 bases). This CDR3 is 13 amino acids long. Germline V CDR1 and CDR2: SEHNR, FQNEAQ (reference sequence). V gave up 3 bases and J gave up 4 bases, with 9 bases separating them.

The V and J genes are TRBV20-1 and TRBJ2-1; 15 nucleotides line up with TRBD2. Trimming cost V 2 bases and J 4 bases; bases outside gene matches: 9. The CDR3 is made up of 18 amino acids. The germline V gene encodes CDR1 DFQATT and CDR2 SNEGSKA (reference sequence). The CDR3 reads CSARFPWTSGGAYNEQFF. CDR3 sequence (DNA): TGCAGTGCTAGATTCCCCTGGACTAGCGGGGGGGCATACAATGAGCAGTTCTTC.

This clonotype was detected a few times. The chain recombines TRBV7-9 with TRBJ2-7; D uncertain. The CDR3 loop spans 12 amino acids. The V and J ends lost 5 bases and 3 bases respectively, with 8 bases between them. Germline CDR1 and CDR2: SEHNR and FQNEAQ (reference sequence). The CDR3 DNA is TGTGCCAGCAGCGAGAAGGTCTACGAGCAGTACTTC. It is translated as CASSEKVYEQYF.

The gene calls are TRBV10-3 and TRBJ1-1; 7 bases map to TRBD1. J lost 6 bases, V lost 2 bases, and 6 bases had no gene match. The CDR3 is 14 amino acids. Germline loops: CDR1 ENHRY, CDR2 SYGVKD. The CDR3 sequence: CAISEPRQGPEAFF. For the CDR3, the DNA is TGTGCCATCAGTGAGCCCAGACAGGGACCTGAAGCTTTCTTT.